This T cell receptor beta chain was recorded in a study of neurological immune-mediated disorders (dated by TCRdb to the late 2010s). Notes on the research overall: The study compared peripheral blood TCR-beta repertoires of HTLV-I-associated myelopathy (HAM/TSP) patients, multiple sclerosis patients and healthy controls using UMI-based sequencing. The cohort was made up of about 65 subjects, consisting of roughly 14 HAM/TSP patients, about 34 multiple sclerosis patients and 20 healthy controls. Longitudinal samples, technical triplicates and paired sorted CD4+ and CD8+ T-cell subsets, alongside PBMC samples, were included among the approximately 100 TCR-beta libraries.

The V and J ends are trimmed by 5 bases and 5 bases, leaving 7 bases between them. CDR1 and CDR2, looked up from the germline V gene, are SNHLY and FYNNEI. Measured from the cysteine to the phenylalanine, the CDR3 is 11 residues long. The DNA shown is the 33-base CDR3, in frame from base 1. This clonotype was found many times. What this receptor recognizes is not known. Base quality data are lacking; no much larger clone is found one base away. The study at large found these results: No identical CDR3 amino acid sequences were shared among expanded clones across subjects, suggesting private TCR-beta repertoires in all groups. The highest TCR clonal expansion was observed in HAM/TSP patients, whereas the lowest was observed in MS patients, even when compared with healthy controls.

cDNA was synthesized by template-switch 5'RACE using a primer carrying a 10-nucleotide random unique molecular identifier by which each TCR transcript was tagged. Each sequencing run produced over 190 million TCR-beta sequences covering 15-18 subjects. The RNeasy kit was used for extraction of total RNA. The KAPA Real-time Library Amplification kit was used to amplify TCR-beta VDJ regions with primers for the TCR constant region and the 5'RACE anchor. A first PCR added sample indexes and Illumina adaptors, and a second PCR then raised library yield. After Ampure bead purification, the TCR product of roughly 650 bp was size-selected on a 2% E-gel SizeSelection system. Before pooling, library quality was assessed on a Bioanalyzer, concentration was determined with Qubit, and library quantification was performed with the Kapa Library Quantification kit. An Illumina HiSeq 2500 was used to sequence the libraries paired-end at 2 x 150 bp. To increase sequence diversity, about 24-32% phiX was spiked into each library pool. The original pipeline was this. Quality-filtered reads were processed with the UMI-based MiGEC pipeline, and over 80% of raw TCR sequences were removed by the MiGEC pipeline during error correction. IMGT germline references were used for aligning VDJ genes, and each clonotype was defined as a unique CDR3 amino acid sequence together with its V-J genes. Clonal expansion, Shannon diversity and CDR3 relatedness were evaluated with VDJtools (CalcPairwiseDistances, ClusterSamples), while phylogenetic trees were built in CLCbio workbench. A clone was classed as expanded if it had 8 or more unique UMIs, a cutoff based on coefficient-of-variation modelling across technical triplicates. The raw public data were reprocessed by TCRdb itself: fastp quality trimming at Q25, MiXCR clonotype calling, in-frame beta chains only. One record per CDR3 amino acid sequence lists the most common genes and DNA. TCRdb's processing, not the authors' own work, is the source of the V and J calls. Present in this sample are more than 35,000 distinct CDR3 sequences, 6% to 7% of which were seen just once. Roughly 0.5% of the sample lies in the top ten.

The healthy controls were volunteers from a blood bank in Maryland, USA. For the sorted-subset TCR libraries, the starting material was over 950,000 sorted CD4+ or CD8+ T cells. Peripheral blood was subjected to Ficoll-Hypaque density gradient centrifugation to isolate PBMCs, which were then cryopreserved in liquid nitrogen. The study also sequenced paired sorted CD4+ and CD8+ subsets from healthy controls, HAM/TSP patients and MS patients. The receptor chain draws on TRBV2 and TRBJ2-7; the D gene identity is not certain. The material sequenced was CD4+ T cells from blood. This clonotype originated in a woman in her forties in good health. The CDR3 protein is CASSSFDEQYF. The nucleotide sequence reads as follows: TGTGCCAGCAGTTCTTTTGACGAGCAGTACTTC.